A single sample gave rise to the 7 T cell receptor beta chains below, sequenced in a study of cytomegalovirus exposure and HLA in healthy donors. Both 60 Vbeta primers and 13 Jbeta primers went into the PCR. Some clones are missing from TCRdb's copy, which holds only in-frame ones; the method was immunoSEQ multiplex PCR. The data show some 120,000 clones, about 80% seen once. The sequenced material came from PBMCs. These receptors all come from a male donor in good health and CMV-seronegative.

This clone has just one count. The rearrangement links TRBV10-1 to TRBJ1-1; possible D gene TRBD1, 6 bases. The CDR3 length is 16 residues. The germline V and J ends were trimmed by 5 bases and 1 base, with 17 bases remaining between them. CDR1 is WNHNN, CDR2 SYGVQD, per germline (reference sequence). CDR3 DNA: TGCGCCAGCAGTCCAAGACAGGTTGGCGGGAACACTGAAGCTTTCTTT. Amino acids: CASSPRQVGGNTEAFF.

The chain employs TRBV18 and TRBJ2-1; a weak D match, TRBD2 (5 bases). V was clipped by 3 bases and J by 8 bases, with 14 bases between them. Germline lookup yields CDR1 KGHSH and CDR2 LQKENI. This CDR3 spans 14 amino acids. CDR3 region: CASSPERPRDEQFF. The CDR3 bases are TGTGCCAGCTCACCTGAGCGGCCGCGAGATGAGCAGTTCTTC.

This rearrangement joins TRBV28 to TRBJ1-2; 8 bases map to TRBD1. Germline V lookup: CDR1 MDHEN, CDR2 SYDVKM. V dropped 8 bases and J dropped 8; count of bases not matched to a gene: 13. There are 14 residues in the CDR3. The CDR3 protein is CASRMTRTGPGYTF. The CDR3 DNA is TGTGCCAGCCGTATGACCCGGACAGGGCCAGGCTACACCTTC.

This clone was detected only a few times. V gene TRBV7-9 combines with J gene TRBJ1-2; TRBD1 aligns across 8 bases. CDR3 length: 15 amino acids. The ends lost 6 bases at V and 8 bases at J; junction bases unmatched: 14. From germline, CDR1 is SEHNR and CDR2 FQNEAQ (reference sequence). This CDR3 is CASSHRLQGGDGYTF. CDR3 bases: TGTGCCAGCAGTCACCGCTTACAGGGGGGGGACGGCTACACCTTC.

The chain's CDR3 is CASSYISSYEQYF. In DNA, the CDR3 is TGTGCCAGCAGTTACATTAGCTCCTACGAGCAGTACTTC. V gene TRBV6-6 combines with J gene TRBJ2-7; D unclear. Germline CDR1 MNHNY, CDR2 SVGAGI (reference sequence). This CDR3 has 13 amino acids. V lost 2 bases and J 0 bases, leaving 5 bases between the germline ends.

V gene TRBV9 combines with J gene TRBJ1-6, with D possibly matching TRBD1 (5 bases). The CDR3 spans 14 residues. The V end lost 0 bases, the J end lost 9 bases, and 10 bases lay between the germline ends. Germline-derived CDR1 and CDR2 are SGDLS and YYNGEE. DNA of the CDR3: TGTGCCAGCAGCGTAGACCAGGGAGGTTCACCCCTCCACTTT. Protein: CASSVDQGGSPLHF.

With regard to this clone: One junction end does not reproduce the germline sequence, and a read error may be involved. The V and J genes are TRBV6-5 and TRBJ1-4, with a tentative D call TRBD1 (6 bases). Germline assignment: CDR1 MNHEY and CDR2 SVGAGI. The CDR3 covers 14 residues. This CDR3 reads CASRGGAARSKLLF. For the CDR3, the DNA is TGTGCCAGCAGGGGGGGGGCGGCGAGGTCCAAACTGCTTTTT.